This T cell receptor beta chain was recorded in a study of PD-1 blockade in classical Hodgkin lymphoma. Study-level information: On a schedule of every 2 weeks, patients received nivolumab 3 mg/kg intravenously.

Study-wide results and limits: CD4+ TCR diversity rose significantly by C4D1, and CD8+ TCR diversity did not.

No patient escaped relapse after autologous stem cell transplantation, and brentuximab vedotin exposure varied. TCRdb's table, derived via immunoSEQ multiplex PCR, lists solely in-frame clones and lacks some. This table has 25,000 to 30,000 clones, around 78% appearing once. With respect to this clone: The antigen remains unidentified.

Germline V gives CDR1 LGHNT, CDR2 FRNRAP. J gave up 1 base and V 0 bases, and 1 base lay outside the gene matches. The CDR3 length is 15 residues. This chain connects TRBV12-5 to TRBJ1-2; 8 bases fit TRBD1. The receptor's source is a human donor with classical Hodgkin lymphoma. The specimen was peripheral blood mononuclear cells (PBMCs), collected before the second cycle of nivolumab. This CDR3 is CASGLVTGGNYGYTF. The CDR3 coding sequence is TGTGCTAGTGGTTTGGTTACAGGGGGTAACTATGGCTACACCTTC.